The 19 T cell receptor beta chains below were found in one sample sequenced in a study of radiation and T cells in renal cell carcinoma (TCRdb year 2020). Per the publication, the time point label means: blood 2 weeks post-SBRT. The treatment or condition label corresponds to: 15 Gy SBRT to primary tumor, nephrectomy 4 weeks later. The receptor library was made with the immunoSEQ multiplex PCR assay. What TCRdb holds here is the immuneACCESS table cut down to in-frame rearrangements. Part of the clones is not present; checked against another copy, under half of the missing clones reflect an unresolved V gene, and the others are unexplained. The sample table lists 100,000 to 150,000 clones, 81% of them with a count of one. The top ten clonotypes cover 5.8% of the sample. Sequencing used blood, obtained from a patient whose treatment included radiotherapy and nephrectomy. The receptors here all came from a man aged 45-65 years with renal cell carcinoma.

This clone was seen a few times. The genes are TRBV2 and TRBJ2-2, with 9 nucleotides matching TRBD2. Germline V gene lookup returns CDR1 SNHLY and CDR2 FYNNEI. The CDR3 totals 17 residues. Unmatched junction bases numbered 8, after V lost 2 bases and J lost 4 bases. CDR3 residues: CASSEWSSGDLTGELFF. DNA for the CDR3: TGTGCCAGCAGTGAATGGTCTAGCGGGGACCTCACCGGGGAGCTGTTTTTT.

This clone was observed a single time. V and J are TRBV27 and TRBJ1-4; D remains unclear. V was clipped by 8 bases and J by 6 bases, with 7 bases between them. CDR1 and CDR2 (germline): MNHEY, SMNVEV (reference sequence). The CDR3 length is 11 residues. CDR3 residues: CASGVHEKLFF. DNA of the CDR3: TGTGCCAGCGGGGTTCATGAAAAACTGTTTTTT.

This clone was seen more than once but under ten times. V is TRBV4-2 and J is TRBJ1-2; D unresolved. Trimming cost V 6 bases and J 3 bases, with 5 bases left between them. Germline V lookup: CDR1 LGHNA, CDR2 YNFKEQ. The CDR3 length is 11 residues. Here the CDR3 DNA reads TGTGCCAGCAGGGCAGACTATGGCTACACCTTC. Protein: CASRADYGYTF.

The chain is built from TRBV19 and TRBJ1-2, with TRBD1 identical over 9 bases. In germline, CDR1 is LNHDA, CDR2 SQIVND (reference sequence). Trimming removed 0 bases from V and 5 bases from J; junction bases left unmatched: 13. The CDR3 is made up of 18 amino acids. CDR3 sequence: CASSIDRDRVSPQYGYTF. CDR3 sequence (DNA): TGTGCCAGTAGTATAGATCGGGACAGGGTATCCCCCCAGTATGGCTACACCTTC.

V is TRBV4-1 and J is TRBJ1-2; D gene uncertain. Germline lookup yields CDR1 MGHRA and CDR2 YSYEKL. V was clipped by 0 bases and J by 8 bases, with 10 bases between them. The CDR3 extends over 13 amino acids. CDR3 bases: TGCGCCAGCAGCCAAGAAGGCCCGCGAGGCTACACCTTC. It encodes CASSQEGPRGYTF.

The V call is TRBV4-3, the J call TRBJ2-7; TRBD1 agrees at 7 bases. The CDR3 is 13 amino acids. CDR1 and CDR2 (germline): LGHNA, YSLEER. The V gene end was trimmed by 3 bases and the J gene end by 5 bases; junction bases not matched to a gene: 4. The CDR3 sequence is CASSHFQGDEQYF. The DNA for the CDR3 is TGCGCCAGCAGCCATTTCCAGGGGGACGAGCAGTACTTC.

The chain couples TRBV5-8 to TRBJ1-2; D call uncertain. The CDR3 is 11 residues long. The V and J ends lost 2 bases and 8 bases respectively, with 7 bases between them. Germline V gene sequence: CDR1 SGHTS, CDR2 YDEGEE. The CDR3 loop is CASSFYTGYTF. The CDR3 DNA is TGTGCCAGCAGCTTCTACACGGGCTACACCTTC.

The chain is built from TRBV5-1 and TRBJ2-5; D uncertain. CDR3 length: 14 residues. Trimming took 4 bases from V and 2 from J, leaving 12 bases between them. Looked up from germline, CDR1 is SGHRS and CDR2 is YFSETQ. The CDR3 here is CASSPRTEQETQYF. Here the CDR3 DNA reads TGCGCCAGCAGCCCCAGGACGGAACAAGAGACCCAGTACTTC.

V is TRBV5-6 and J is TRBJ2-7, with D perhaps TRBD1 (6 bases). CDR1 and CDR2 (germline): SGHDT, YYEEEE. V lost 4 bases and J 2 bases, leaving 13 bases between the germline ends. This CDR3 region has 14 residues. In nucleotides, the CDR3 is TGTGCCAGCAGCCTCTGGACAGTTACCTACGAGCAGTACTTC. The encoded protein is CASSLWTVTYEQYF.

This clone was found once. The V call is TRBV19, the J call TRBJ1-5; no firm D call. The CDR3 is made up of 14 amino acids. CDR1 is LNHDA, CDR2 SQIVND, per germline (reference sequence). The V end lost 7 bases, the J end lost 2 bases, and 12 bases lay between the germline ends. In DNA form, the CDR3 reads TGTGCCAGTATCGAAGGTTGGGGCAATCAGCCCCAGCATTTT. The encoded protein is CASIEGWGNQPQHF.

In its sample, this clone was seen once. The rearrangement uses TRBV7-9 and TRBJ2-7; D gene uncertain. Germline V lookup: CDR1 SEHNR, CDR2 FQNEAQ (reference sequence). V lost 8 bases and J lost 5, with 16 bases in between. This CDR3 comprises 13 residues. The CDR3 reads CASADPRKDEQYF. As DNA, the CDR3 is TGTGCCAGCGCAGACCCCCGAAAGGACGAGCAGTACTTC.

Here the CDR3 reads CASSAGGTLSNEQFF. CDR3 coding DNA: TGTGCCAGCTCCGCGGGGGGGACTCTAAGCAATGAGCAGTTCTTC. The gene calls are TRBV18 and TRBJ2-1; TRBD2 matches 9 bases. J gave up 6 bases and V 6 bases, and 9 bases lay outside the gene matches. The germline gives CDR1 KGHSH, CDR2 LQKENI. The CDR3 is 15 residues long.

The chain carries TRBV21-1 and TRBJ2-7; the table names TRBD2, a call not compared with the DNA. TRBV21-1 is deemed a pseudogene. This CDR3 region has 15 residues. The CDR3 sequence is CASSITSGSPYEQYF. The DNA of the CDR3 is TGTGCCAGCAGCATAACTAGCGGGAGCCCCTACGAGCAGTACTTC.

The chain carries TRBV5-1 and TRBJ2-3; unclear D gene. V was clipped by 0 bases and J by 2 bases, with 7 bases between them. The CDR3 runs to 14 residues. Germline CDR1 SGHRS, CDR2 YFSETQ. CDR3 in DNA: TGCGCCAGCAGCTTGGGGACCTACACAGATACGCAGTATTTT. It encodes CASSLGTYTDTQYF.

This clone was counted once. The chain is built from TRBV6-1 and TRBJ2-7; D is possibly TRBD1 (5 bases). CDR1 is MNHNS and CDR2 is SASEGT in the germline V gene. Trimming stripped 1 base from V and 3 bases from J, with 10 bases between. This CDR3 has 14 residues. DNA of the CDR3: TGTGCCAGCAGTGAAGGGCCAGGGAACTACGAGCAGTACTTC. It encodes CASSEGPGNYEQYF.

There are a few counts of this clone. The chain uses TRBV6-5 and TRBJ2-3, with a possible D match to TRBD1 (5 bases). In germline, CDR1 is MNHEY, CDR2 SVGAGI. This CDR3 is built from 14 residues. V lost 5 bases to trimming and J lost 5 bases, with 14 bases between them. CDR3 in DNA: TGTGCCAGCAGTGACAGATTAGCAGGAGATACGCAGTATTTT. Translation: CASSDRLAGDTQYF.

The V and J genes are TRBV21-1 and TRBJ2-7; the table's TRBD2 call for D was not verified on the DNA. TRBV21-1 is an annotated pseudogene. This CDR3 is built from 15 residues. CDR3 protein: CASSKGTLGGGEQYF. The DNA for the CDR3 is TGTGCCAGCAGCAAGGGTACTTTGGGAGGCGGTGAGCAGTACTTC.

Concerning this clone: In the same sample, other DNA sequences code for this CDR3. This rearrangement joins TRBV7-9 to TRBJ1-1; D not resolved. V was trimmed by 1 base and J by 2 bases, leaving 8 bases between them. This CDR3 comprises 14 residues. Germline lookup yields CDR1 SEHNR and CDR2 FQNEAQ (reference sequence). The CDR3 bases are TGTGCCAGCAGCTTAGGGCAGAGCAACACTGAAGCTTTCTTT. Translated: CASSLGQSNTEAFF. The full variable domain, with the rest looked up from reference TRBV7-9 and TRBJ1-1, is DTGVSQNPRHKITKRGQNVTFRCDPISEHNRLYWYRQTLGQGPEFLTYFQNEAQLEKSRLLSDRFSAERPKGSFSTLEIQRTEQGDSAMYLCASSLGQSNTEAFFGQGTRLTVV.

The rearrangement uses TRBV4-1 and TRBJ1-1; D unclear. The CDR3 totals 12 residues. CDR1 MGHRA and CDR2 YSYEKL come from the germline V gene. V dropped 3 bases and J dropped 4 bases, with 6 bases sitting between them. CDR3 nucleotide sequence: TGCGCCAGCAGCCAGATGGGCACTGAAGCTTTCTTT. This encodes CASSQMGTEAFF.